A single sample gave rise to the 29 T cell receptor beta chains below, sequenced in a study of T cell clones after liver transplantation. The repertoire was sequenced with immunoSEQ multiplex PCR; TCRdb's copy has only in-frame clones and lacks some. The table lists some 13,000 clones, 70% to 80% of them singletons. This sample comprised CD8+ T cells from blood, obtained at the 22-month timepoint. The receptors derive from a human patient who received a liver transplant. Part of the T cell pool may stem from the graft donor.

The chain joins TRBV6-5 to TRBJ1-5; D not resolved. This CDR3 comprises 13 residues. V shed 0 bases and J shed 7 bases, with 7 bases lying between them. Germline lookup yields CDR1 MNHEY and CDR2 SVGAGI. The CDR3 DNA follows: TGTGCCAGCAGTTACTCTTCACAGCAGCCCCAGCATTTT. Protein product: CASSYSSQQPQHF.

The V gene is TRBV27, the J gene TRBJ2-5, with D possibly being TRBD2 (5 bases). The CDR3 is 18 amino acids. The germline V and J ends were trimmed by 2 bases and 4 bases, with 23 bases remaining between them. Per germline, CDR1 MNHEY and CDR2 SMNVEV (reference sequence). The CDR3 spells CASSLSAVRGFVGETQYF. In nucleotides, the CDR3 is TGTGCCAGCAGTTTAAGCGCGGTTAGAGGGTTCGTGGGAGAGACCCAGTACTTC.

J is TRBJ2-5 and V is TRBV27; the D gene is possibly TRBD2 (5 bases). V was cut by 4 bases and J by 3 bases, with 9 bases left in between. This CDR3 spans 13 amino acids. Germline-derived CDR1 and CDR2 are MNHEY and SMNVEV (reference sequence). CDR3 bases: TGTGCCAGCAGTTCGGACGGGGAAGAGACCCAGTACTTC. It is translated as CASSSDGEETQYF.

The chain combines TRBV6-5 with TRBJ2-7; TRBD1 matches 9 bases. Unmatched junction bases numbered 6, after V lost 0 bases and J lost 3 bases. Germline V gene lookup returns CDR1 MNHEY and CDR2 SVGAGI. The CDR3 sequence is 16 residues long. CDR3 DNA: TGTGCCAGCAGTTACTCCTCCGGGACAGGGTACTACGAGCAGTACTTC. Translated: CASSYSSGTGYYEQYF.

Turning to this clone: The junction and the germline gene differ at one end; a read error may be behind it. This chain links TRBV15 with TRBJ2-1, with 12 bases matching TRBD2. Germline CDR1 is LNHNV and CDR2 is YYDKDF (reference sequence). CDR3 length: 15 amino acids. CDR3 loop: CATSREASLAGGPLF. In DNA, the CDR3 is TGTGCCACCAGCAGAGAAGCGTCGCTAGCGGGAGGGCCTCTCTTC. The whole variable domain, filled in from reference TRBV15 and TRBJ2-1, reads DAMVIQNPRYQVTQFGKPVTLSCSQTLNHNVMYWYQQKSSQAPKLLFHYYDKDFNNEADTPDNFQSRRPNTSFCFLDIRSPGLGDTAMYLCATSREASLAGGPLFGPGTRLTVL.

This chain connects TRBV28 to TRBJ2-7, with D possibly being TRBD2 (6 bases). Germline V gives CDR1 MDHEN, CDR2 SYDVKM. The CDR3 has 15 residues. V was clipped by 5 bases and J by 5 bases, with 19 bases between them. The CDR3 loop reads CASSGWRGLGNEQYF. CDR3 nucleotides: TGTGCCAGCAGTGGGTGGCGGGGCCTAGGAAACGAGCAGTACTTC.

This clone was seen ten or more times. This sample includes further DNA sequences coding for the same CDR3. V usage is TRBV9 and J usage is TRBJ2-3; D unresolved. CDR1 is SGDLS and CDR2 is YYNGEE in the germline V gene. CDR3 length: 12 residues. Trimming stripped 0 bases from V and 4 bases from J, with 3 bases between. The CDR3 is CASSVGSDTQYF. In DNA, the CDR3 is TGTGCCAGCAGCGTAGGTTCAGATACGCAGTATTTT.

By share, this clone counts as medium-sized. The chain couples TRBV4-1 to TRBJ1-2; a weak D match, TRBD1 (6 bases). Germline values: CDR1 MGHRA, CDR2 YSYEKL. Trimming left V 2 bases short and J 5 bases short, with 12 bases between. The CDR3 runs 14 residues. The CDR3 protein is CASSQNTGPYGYTF. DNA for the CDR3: TGCGCCAGCAGCCAAAACACAGGGCCTTATGGCTACACCTTC.

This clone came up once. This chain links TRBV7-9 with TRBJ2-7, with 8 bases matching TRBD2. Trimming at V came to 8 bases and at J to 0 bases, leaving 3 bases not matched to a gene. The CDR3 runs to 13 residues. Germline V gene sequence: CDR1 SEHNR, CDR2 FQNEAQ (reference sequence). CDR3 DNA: TGTGCCAGCCAGCGGGGGACCTCCTACGAGCAGTACTTC. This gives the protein CASQRGTSYEQYF.

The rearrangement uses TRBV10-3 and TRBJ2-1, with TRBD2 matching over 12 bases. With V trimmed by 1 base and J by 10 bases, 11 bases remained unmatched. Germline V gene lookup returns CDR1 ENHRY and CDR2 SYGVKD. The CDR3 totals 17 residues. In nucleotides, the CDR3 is TGTGCCATCAGTGAGTTGGAAAGGACTAGCGGGAAAGAGGAGCAGTTCTTC. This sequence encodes CAISELERTSGKEEQFF.

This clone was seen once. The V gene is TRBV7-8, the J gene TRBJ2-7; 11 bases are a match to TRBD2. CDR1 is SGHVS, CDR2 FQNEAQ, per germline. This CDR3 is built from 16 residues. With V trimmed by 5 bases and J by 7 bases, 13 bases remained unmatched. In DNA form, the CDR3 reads TGTGCCAGCAGCCGAGTAGCGGGAGGGCCGATGGAGGAGCAGTACTTC. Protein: CASSRVAGGPMEEQYF.

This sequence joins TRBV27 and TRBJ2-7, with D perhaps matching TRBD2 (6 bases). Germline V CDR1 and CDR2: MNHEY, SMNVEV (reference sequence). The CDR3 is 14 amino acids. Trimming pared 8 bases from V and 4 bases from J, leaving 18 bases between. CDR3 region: CASRARGLRYEQYF. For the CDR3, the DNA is TGTGCCAGCCGCGCGCGGGGTTTAAGGTACGAGCAGTACTTC.

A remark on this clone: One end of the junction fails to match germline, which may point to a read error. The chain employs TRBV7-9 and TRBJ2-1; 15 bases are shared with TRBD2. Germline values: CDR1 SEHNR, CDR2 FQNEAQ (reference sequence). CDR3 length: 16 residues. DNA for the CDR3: TGTGCCAGCAGCTTAGGGGGACTAGCGGGGGGCCCCAGTGAGGTCTTC. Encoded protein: CASSLGGLAGGPSEVF.

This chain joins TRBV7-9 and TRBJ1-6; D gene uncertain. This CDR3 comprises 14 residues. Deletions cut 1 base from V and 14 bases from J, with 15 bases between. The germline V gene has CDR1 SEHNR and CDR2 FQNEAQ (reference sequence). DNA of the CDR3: TGTGCCAGCAGCTTAGGCGAGGGAACTCTATCCCTCCACTTT. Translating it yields CASSLGEGTLSLHF.

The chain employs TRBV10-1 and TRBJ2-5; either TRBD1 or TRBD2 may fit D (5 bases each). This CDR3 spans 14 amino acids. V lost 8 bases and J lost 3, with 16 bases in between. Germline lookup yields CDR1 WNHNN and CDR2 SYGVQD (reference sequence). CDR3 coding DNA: TGCGCCAGCGGCTTAGGTTGGGGGAAAGAGACCCAGTACTTC. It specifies CASGLGWGKETQYF.

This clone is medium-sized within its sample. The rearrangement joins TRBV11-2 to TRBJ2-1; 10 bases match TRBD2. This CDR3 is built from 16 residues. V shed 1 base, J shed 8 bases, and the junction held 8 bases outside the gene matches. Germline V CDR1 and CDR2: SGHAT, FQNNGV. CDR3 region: CASSLAASGSTYEQFF. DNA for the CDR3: TGTGCCAGCAGCTTAGCCGCTAGCGGGAGTACCTATGAGCAGTTCTTC.

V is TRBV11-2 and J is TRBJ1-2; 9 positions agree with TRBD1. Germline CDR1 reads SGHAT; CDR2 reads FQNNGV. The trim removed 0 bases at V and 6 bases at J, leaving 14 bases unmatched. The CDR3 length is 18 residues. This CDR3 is CASSLEFRGGGQGDGYTF. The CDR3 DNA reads TGTGCCAGCAGCTTAGAGTTCCGGGGAGGGGGACAGGGCGATGGCTACACCTTC. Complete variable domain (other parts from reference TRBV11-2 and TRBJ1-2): EAGVAQSPRYKIIEKRQSVAFWCNPISGHATLYWYQQILGQGPKLLIQFQNNGVVDDSQLPKDRFSAERLKGVDSTLKIQPAKLEDSAVYLCASSLEFRGGGQGDGYTFGSGTRLTVV.

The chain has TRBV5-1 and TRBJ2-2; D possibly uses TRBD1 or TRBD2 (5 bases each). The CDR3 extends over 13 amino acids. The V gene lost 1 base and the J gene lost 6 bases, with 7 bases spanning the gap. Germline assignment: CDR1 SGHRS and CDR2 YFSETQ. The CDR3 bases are TGCGCCAGCAGCTTGCAGGGAGCCGGGGAGCTGTTTTTT. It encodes CASSLQGAGELFF.

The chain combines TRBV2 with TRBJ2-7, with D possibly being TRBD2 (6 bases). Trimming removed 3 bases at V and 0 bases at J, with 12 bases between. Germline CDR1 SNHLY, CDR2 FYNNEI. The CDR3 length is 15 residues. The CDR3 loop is CASSEGRGTSYEQYF. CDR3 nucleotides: TGTGCCAGCAGTGAGGGCCGGGGGACCTCCTACGAGCAGTACTTC.

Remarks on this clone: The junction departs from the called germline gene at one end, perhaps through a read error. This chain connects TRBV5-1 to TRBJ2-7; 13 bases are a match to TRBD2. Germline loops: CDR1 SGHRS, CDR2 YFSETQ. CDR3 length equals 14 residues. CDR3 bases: TGTGCCAGCAGCTTGGTGGGACTAGCGGGACGCATGTACTTC. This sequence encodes CASSLVGLAGRMYF.

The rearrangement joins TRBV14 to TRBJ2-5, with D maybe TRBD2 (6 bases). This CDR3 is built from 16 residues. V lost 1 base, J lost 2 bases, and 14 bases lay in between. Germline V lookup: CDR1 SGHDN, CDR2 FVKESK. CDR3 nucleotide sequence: TGTGCCAGCAGCCAAGTGCGGGGATACCTACAAGAGACCCAGTACTTC. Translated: CASSQVRGYLQETQYF.

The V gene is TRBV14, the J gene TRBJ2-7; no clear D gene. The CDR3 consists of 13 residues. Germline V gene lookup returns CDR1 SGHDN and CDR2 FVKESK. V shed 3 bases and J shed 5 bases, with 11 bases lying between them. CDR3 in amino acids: CASSQAPRNEQYF. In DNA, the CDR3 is TGTGCCAGCAGCCAGGCTCCGAGGAACGAGCAGTACTTC.

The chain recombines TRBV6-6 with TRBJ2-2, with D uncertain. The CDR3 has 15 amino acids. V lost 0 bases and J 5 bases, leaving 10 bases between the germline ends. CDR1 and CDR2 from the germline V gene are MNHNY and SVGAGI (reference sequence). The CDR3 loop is CASSYSISGTGELFF. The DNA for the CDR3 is TGTGCCAGCAGTTACTCGATCTCTGGGACCGGGGAGCTGTTTTTT.

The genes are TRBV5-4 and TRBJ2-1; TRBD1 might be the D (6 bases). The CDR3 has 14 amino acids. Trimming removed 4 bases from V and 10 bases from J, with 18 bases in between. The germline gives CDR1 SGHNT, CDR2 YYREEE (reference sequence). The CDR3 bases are TGTGCCAGCAGCGAGGGGCAGGGGCTTGGGGAGCAGTTCTTC. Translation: CASSEGQGLGEQFF.

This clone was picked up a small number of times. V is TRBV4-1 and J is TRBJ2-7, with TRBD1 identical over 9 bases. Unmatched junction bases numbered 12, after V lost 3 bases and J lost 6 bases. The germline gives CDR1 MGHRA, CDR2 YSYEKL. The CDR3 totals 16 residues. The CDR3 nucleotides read TGCGCCAGCAGCCAGGCGGTGGGGACAGGGTTCACCGAGCAGTACTTC. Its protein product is CASSQAVGTGFTEQYF.

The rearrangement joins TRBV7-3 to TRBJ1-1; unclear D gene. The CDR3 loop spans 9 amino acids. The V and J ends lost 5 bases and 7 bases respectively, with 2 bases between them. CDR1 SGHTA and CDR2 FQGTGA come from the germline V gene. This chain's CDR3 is CASSHEAFF. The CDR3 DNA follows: TGTGCCAGCAGCCATGAAGCTTTCTTT. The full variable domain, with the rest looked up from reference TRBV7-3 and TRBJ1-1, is GAGVSQTPSNKVTEKGKYVELRCDPISGHTALYWYRQSLGQGPEFLIYFQGTGAADDSGLPNDRFFAVRPEGSVSTLKIQRTERGDSAVYLCASSHEAFFGQGTRLTVV.

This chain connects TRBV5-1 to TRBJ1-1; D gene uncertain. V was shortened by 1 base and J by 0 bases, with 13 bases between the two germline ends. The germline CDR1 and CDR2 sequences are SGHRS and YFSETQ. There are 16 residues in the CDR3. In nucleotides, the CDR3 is TGCGCCAGCAGCTTGAAGGGATACGGAATGAACACTGAAGCTTTCTTT. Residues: CASSLKGYGMNTEAFF.

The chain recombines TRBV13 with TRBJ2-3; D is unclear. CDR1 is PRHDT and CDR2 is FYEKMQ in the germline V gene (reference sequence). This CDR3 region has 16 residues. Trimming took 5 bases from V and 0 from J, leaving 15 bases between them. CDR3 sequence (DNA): TGTGCCAGCAGCCATCATTTCGACCTTAGCACAGATACGCAGTATTTT. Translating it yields CASSHHFDLSTDTQYF.

In DNA form, the CDR3 reads TGTGCCAGCAGTAAAACAGGGTGGGGAGCTGAAGCTTTCTTT. It encodes CASSKTGWGAEAFF. The J gene is TRBJ1-1, the V gene TRBV9; possible D gene TRBD1, 6 bases. The CDR3 extends over 14 amino acids. V was trimmed by 5 bases and J by 6 bases, leaving 17 bases between them. Germline assignment: CDR1 SGDLS and CDR2 YYNGEE.